This TCR beta chain appears in the sequencing data of a study of cytomegalovirus exposure and HLA in healthy donors. PCR primers comprised 60 Vbeta and 13 Jbeta primers. Per the authors' pipeline: Unique TCR beta chains numbered approximately 76 million in a later analysis, with roughly 9.9 million shared. The assay was immunoSEQ multiplex PCR, and TCRdb's table has in-frame clones only and misses some. For V, J and clone size, that table is used; D and trimming come from the DNA. In the table there are about 130,000 clones, approximately 74% of which are singletons. Sequencing was carried out using PBMCs. This receptor was taken from a man aged 40-49 years in good health and CMV-seropositive.

The DNA for the CDR3 is TGTGCCAGCTCGTCAGGGGGAACGAACACTGAAGCTTTCTTT. Translation: CASSSGGTNTEAFF. The rearrangement uses TRBV18 and TRBJ1-1; the match to TRBD1 covers 7 bases. The CDR3 totals 14 residues. V shed 6 bases and J 1 base; nucleotides not matched to a gene: 5. The germline CDR1 and CDR2 sequences are KGHSH and LQKENI.